The 31 T cell receptor beta chains below come from one sample, sequenced in a study of T cells in Graves' hyperthyroidism and ophthalmopathy. Amplified regions were TCR beta CDR3 sequences from RNA transcripts. HTBI primers drove first-round RT-PCR of the TCR CDR3. TCRdb reprocessed the multiplex PCR reads with MiXCR, giving one entry per CDR3 protein. The table has 250,000 to 300,000 distinct CDR3 sequences, roughly 15% seen once. Sample: blood. The receptors derive from a woman aged 25 to 45 with Graves' hyperthyroidism that later progressed to Graves' ophthalmopathy.

This clonotype was seen repeatedly, ten times or more. This chain uses TRBV18 with TRBJ2-5; possible D gene TRBD1, 5 bases. The CDR3 loop spans 13 amino acids. Germline V CDR1 and CDR2: KGHSH, LQKENI. Deletions cut 6 bases from V and 5 bases from J, with 13 bases between. The CDR3 here is CASSTDIGETQYF. The DNA of the CDR3 is TGTGCCAGCTCCACGGACATCGGGGAGACCCAGTACTTC.

This clonotype was seen repeatedly, ten times or more. V usage is TRBV20-1 and J usage is TRBJ2-7; a possible D gene is TRBD1 (6 bases). The CDR3 length is 14 residues. V dropped 4 bases and J dropped 0 bases, with 13 bases sitting between them. CDR1 is DFQATT, CDR2 SNEGSKA, per germline (reference sequence). This CDR3 reads CSAKVRGPSYEQYF. CDR3 DNA: TGCAGTGCTAAGGTCAGGGGTCCCTCCTACGAGCAGTACTTC.

CDR3 protein: CASSQGPGQHYEQYF. As DNA, the CDR3 is TGTGCCAGCAGCCAAGGACCGGGACAACACTACGAGCAGTACTTC. The J gene is TRBJ2-7, the V gene TRBV28; D may be TRBD1 (6 bases). The germline V gene has CDR1 MDHEN and CDR2 SYDVKM. The CDR3 consists of 15 residues. Trimming left V 6 bases short and J 3 bases short, with 18 bases between.

This clonotype was detected ten times or more. The chain joins TRBV30 to TRBJ1-4; no clear D gene. The CDR3 has 12 residues. V lost 2 bases to trimming and J lost 8 bases, with 9 bases between them. Germline lookup yields CDR1 GTSNPN and CDR2 SVGIG (reference sequence). CDR3 in amino acids: CAWSRREEKLFF. In nucleotides, the CDR3 is TGTGCCTGGAGTAGGCGGGAGGAAAAACTGTTTTTT.

In DNA form, the CDR3 reads TGTGCCAGCTCACTAGGGGCAGGGAATCAGCCCCAGCATTTT. Translation: CASSLGAGNQPQHF. The rearrangement joins TRBV18 to TRBJ1-5; D is perhaps TRBD1 (5 bases). Germline V gene lookup returns CDR1 KGHSH and CDR2 LQKENI. The CDR3 has 14 amino acids. Trimming removed 4 bases from V and 4 bases from J, with 11 bases in between.

This clonotype was detected only a few times. The rearrangement uses TRBV19 and TRBJ1-1; no firm D call. The germline V gene encodes CDR1 LNHDA and CDR2 SQIVND (reference sequence). V was trimmed by 3 bases and J by 3 bases, leaving 11 bases between them. This CDR3 is built from 14 residues. CDR3 sequence (DNA): TGTGCCAGTAGTATGACAAGCCCCGACACTGAAGCTTTCTTT. Translation: CASSMTSPDTEAFF.

There are many counts of this clonotype. The CDR3 DNA follows: TGTGCCAGCAGTTTAGATATGGGGGCTAGCGGGAGTAATGAGCAGTTCTTC. As protein: CASSLDMGASGSNEQFF. This chain joins TRBV12-3 or TRBV12-4 and TRBJ2-1; TRBD2 matches 10 bases. After removal of 1 base from V and 7 bases from J, the junction contained 10 bases not matched to a gene. The CDR3 length is 17 residues.

This clonotype was recorded many times. The chain links TRBV30 to TRBJ2-7; 9 bases are shared with TRBD1. CDR1 GTSNPN and CDR2 SVGIG come from the germline V gene (reference sequence). The CDR3 runs to 11 residues. CDR3 amino acids: CATDRGYEQYF. CDR3 sequence (DNA): TGTGCGACGGACAGGGGTTACGAGCAGTACTTC.

The gene calls are TRBV7-9 and TRBJ2-2; TRBD2 aligns across 14 bases. With 6 bases clipped from V and 4 bases from J, the junction kept 10 bases outside the gene matches. The CDR3 is made up of 18 amino acids. Germline V lookup: CDR1 SEHNR, CDR2 FQNEAQ (reference sequence). CDR3 DNA: TGTGCCAGCAGTCTCGCGGGACTAGCGGGAGTAGGCACCGGGGAGCTGTTTTTT. This sequence encodes CASSLAGLAGVGTGELFF.

This clonotype has a count of ten or more. Here the CDR3 DNA reads TGCGCCAGCAGCCTCTGGAGCGGCTACGAGCAGTACTTC. Its translation is CASSLWSGYEQYF. The chain uses TRBV4-1 and TRBJ2-7; tentative D call: TRBD2 (5 bases). The CDR3 consists of 13 residues. V was cut by 4 bases and J by 3 bases, with 10 bases left in between. Germline values: CDR1 MGHRA, CDR2 YSYEKL.

As concerns this clonotype: No conserved phenylalanine or tryptophan ends this CDR3, so it is likely a read error. The chain combines TRBV11-2 with TRBJ2-1; D is uncertain. This CDR3 has 14 residues. CDR1 and CDR2 (germline): SGHAT, FQNNGV. V lost 2 bases, J lost 3 bases, and 8 bases lay in between. For the CDR3, the DNA is TGTGCCAGCAGCTTACTCGAAGGCTACAATGAGCAGTTCCTC. Translated: CASSLLEGYNEQFL.

A few counts support this clonotype. The chain uses TRBV7-9 and TRBJ2-2, with 8 positions matching TRBD2. After removal of 7 bases from V and 5 bases from J, the junction contained 12 bases not matched to a gene. Germline V gene data show CDR1 as SEHNR and CDR2 as FQNEAQ (reference sequence). The CDR3 runs to 16 residues. The CDR3 DNA sequence: TGTGCCAGCATCAGGTGGAGCGGGAGAGGGACCGGGGAGCTGTTTTTT. Translated: CASIRWSGRGTGELFF.

This rearrangement joins TRBV6-1 to TRBJ2-6; D unclear. The CDR3 is made up of 15 amino acids. V lost 4 bases to trimming and J lost 0 bases, with 7 bases between them. Germline CDR1 and CDR2: MNHNS and SASEGT. The CDR3 loop reads CASSAYFSGANVLTF. CDR3 nucleotide sequence: TGTGCCAGCAGTGCCTATTTCTCTGGGGCCAACGTCCTGACTTTC.

As for this clonotype: Just one base apart from a much larger clone, this may be a read error. The chain couples TRBV12-3 or TRBV12-4 to TRBJ2-3; 7 bases line up with TRBD2. This CDR3 region has 16 residues. V dropped 1 base and J dropped 4; count of bases not matched to a gene: 8. The CDR3 DNA sequence: TGTGCCAGCAGTTTAGGTCCTAGCGGTTACGCAGATACGCAGTATTTT. This sequence encodes CASSLGPSGYADTQYF.

Comments on this clonotype: A much larger clone lies a single base off, so this may be a read error. The J gene is TRBJ2-7, the V gene TRBV5-6; tentative D call: TRBD2 (6 bases). This CDR3 comprises 12 residues. The germline V gene encodes CDR1 SGHDT and CDR2 YYEEEE. V was cut by 3 bases and J by 4 bases, with 8 bases left in between. The CDR3 nucleotides read TGTGCCAGCAGCTGGGAGGTGTACGAGCAGTACTTC. The encoded protein is CASSWEVYEQYF. Complete variable domain (other parts from reference TRBV5-6 and TRBJ2-7): DAGVTQSPTHLIKTRGQQVTLRCSPKSGHDTVSWYQQALGQGPQFIFQYYEEEERQRGNFPDRFSGHQFPNYSSELNVNALLLGDSALYLCASSWEVYEQYFGPGTRLTVT.

This clonotype was picked up many times. This sequence joins TRBV7-2 and TRBJ1-2; D is uncertain. The CDR3 totals 14 residues. Germline V CDR1 and CDR2: SGHTA, FQGNSA. V was pared by 5 bases and J by 8 bases, with 18 bases between. DNA for the CDR3: TGTGCCAGCAGCACACGGACCTCGGAGTGGGGCTACACCTTC. Amino acid sequence: CASSTRTSEWGYTF.

This chain joins TRBV7-2 and TRBJ2-3; 15 bases map to TRBD2. V lost 4 bases and J lost 8; bases outside the gene matches: 22. CDR1 and CDR2 (germline): SGHTA, FQGNSA. The CDR3 covers 21 residues. CDR3 region: CASSSLGGNWGLAGGGSTQYF. Here the CDR3 DNA reads TGTGCCAGCAGCTCGCTTGGTGGAAACTGGGGACTAGCGGGAGGCGGATCTACGCAGTATTTT. The complete variable domain, with remaining parts taken from reference TRBV7-2 and TRBJ2-3, reads GAGVSQSPSNKVTEKGKDVELRCDPISGHTALYWYRQSLGQGLEFLIYFQGNSAPDKSGLPSDRFSAERTGGSVSTLTIQRTQQEDSAVYLCASSSLGGNWGLAGGGSTQYFGPGTRLTVL.

This clonotype showed up many times. This chain links TRBV6-2 or TRBV6-3 with TRBJ2-4; 11 bases align to TRBD2. The CDR3 loop spans 19 amino acids. The germline V gene encodes CDR1 MNHEY and CDR2 SVGEGT. J was trimmed by 0 bases and V by 5 bases; bases with no gene match: 12. The CDR3 loop is CASSNAPGLAEGAKNIQYF. The CDR3 DNA is TGTGCCAGCAGTAACGCGCCGGGACTAGCGGAGGGAGCCAAAAACATTCAGTACTTC.

This clonotype was seen many times. The chain combines TRBV28 with TRBJ1-4, with 8 bases fitting TRBD1. Germline trimming cut 9 bases from V and 8 bases from J; bases unmatched to any gene: 11. Germline V lookup: CDR1 MDHEN, CDR2 SYDVKM. The CDR3 contains 14 residues. CDR3 coding DNA: TGTGCCAGTACATCAGGGGGCGGGCGGGAAAAACTGTTTTTT. Its protein product is CASTSGGGREKLFF.

This clonotype has only a few counts. This chain joins TRBV6-1 and TRBJ1-2; D perhaps matches TRBD1 (6 bases). The germline V gene has CDR1 MNHNS and CDR2 SASEGT. This CDR3 is built from 16 residues. Trimming removed 2 bases at V and 3 bases at J, with 16 bases between. The CDR3 sequence: CASSEIGFNRDYGYTF. In nucleotides, the CDR3 is TGTGCCAGCAGTGAAATTGGTTTTAACAGGGACTATGGCTACACCTTC.

This clonotype was counted at least ten times. This chain joins TRBV18 and TRBJ2-1, with 8 bases matching TRBD1. J lost 12 bases, V lost 5 bases, and 12 bases had no gene match. CDR3 size: 14 residues. Looked up from germline, CDR1 is KGHSH and CDR2 is LQKENI. CDR3 protein: CASSDRGSGGLQFF. The CDR3 nucleotides are TGTGCCAGCTCAGACAGGGGTTCAGGGGGCCTGCAGTTCTTC.

This clonotype was picked up many times. V usage is TRBV12-3 or TRBV12-4 and J usage is TRBJ2-1, with 7 bases fitting TRBD2. CDR3 length: 13 residues. V lost 5 bases to trimming and J lost 8 bases; unmatched junction nucleotides: 6. The DNA of the CDR3 is TGTGCCAGCAGTGTAGGACTAGGGCATGAGCAGTTCTTC. Amino acids: CASSVGLGHEQFF.

The genes are TRBV11-2 and TRBJ2-7; 11 bases align to TRBD2. This CDR3 has 16 amino acids. In germline, CDR1 is SGHAT, CDR2 FQNNGV. V dropped 0 bases and J dropped 4; count of bases not matched to a gene: 5. CDR3 in DNA: TGTGCCAGCAGCTTAGATACGCTAGCGGGAGGTTACGAGCAGTACTTC. Its protein is CASSLDTLAGGYEQYF.

This clonotype was seen at least ten times. V gene TRBV29-1 combines with J gene TRBJ2-7; TRBD1 matches 10 bases. V lost 3 bases and J lost 4; bases outside the gene matches: 12. CDR1 and CDR2 from the germline V gene are SQVTM and ANQGSEA. This CDR3 is built from 16 residues. CDR3 amino acids: CSVEVIGQGGQYEQYF. In DNA form, the CDR3 reads TGCAGCGTTGAGGTCATCGGACAGGGGGGACAGTACGAGCAGTACTTC.

Many counts were recorded for this clonotype. This chain joins TRBV13 and TRBJ1-1; D is ambiguous. This CDR3 has 13 residues. Germline V gene lookup returns CDR1 PRHDT and CDR2 FYEKMQ (reference sequence). V was shortened by 4 bases and J by 1 base, with 7 bases between the two germline ends. The CDR3 here is CASSSAENTEAFF. CDR3 sequence (DNA): TGTGCCAGCAGCTCAGCAGAGAACACTGAAGCTTTCTTT.

This clonotype was picked up many times. The chain has TRBV11-3 and TRBJ2-2; either TRBD1 or TRBD2 may fit D (5 bases each). This CDR3 spans 14 amino acids. V lost 5 bases and J lost 6, with 13 bases in between. The germline CDR1 and CDR2 sequences are SGHNT and YENEEA. In nucleotides, the CDR3 is TGTGCCAGCAGCAGGGACGGGTTGGCCGGGGAGCTGTTTTTT. It is translated as CASSRDGLAGELFF.

In its sample, this clonotype was seen many times. The gene calls are TRBV7-2 and TRBJ2-1; 11 bases align to TRBD2. The CDR3 sequence is 17 residues long. V was clipped by 6 bases and J by 5 bases; unmatched bases: 12. Germline V gene lookup returns CDR1 SGHTA and CDR2 FQGNSA. Here the CDR3 DNA reads TGTGCCAGCAGACCGGCCTTACTAGCGGGAGTGGACAATGAGCAGTTCTTC. This gives the protein CASRPALLAGVDNEQFF.

The table lists this clonotype with many counts. The chain uses TRBV7-2 and TRBJ2-5, with TRBD2 matching over 11 bases. There are 15 residues in the CDR3. Germline V gives CDR1 SGHTA, CDR2 FQGNSA. V shed 4 bases and J 5 bases; nucleotides not matched to a gene: 6. This CDR3 reads CASSSPGTSGETQYF. The DNA of the CDR3 is TGTGCCAGCAGCTCACCCGGGACTAGCGGTGAGACCCAGTACTTC.

This chain links TRBV2 with TRBJ1-1; perhaps TRBD1 as D (5 bases). CDR3 length equals 14 residues. Germline V CDR1 and CDR2: SNHLY, FYNNEI. V was shortened by 1 base and J by 5 bases, with 11 bases between the two germline ends. CDR3 nucleotide sequence: TGTGCCAGCAGTGAAGTCCGGGGGGGGACTGAAGCTTTCTTT. As protein: CASSEVRGGTEAFF. Drawing the rest from reference TRBV2 and TRBJ1-1, the complete variable domain is EPEVTQTPSHQVTQMGQEVILRCVPISNHLYFYWYRQILGQKVEFLVSFYNNEISEKSEIFDDQFSVERPDGSNFTLKIRSTKLEDSAMYFCASSEVRGGTEAFFGQGTRLTVV.

This clonotype was observed at least ten times. The chain recombines TRBV18 with TRBJ2-1, with 11 bases aligning to TRBD2. The CDR3 extends over 15 amino acids. Trimming removed 3 bases from V and 5 bases from J; junction bases left unmatched: 3. Germline V gene lookup returns CDR1 KGHSH and CDR2 LQKENI. CDR3 bases: TGTGCCAGCTCACCGGGACTAGCGGAAGACAATGAGCAGTTCTTC. It encodes CASSPGLAEDNEQFF.

This clonotype showed up just a few times. The rearrangement uses TRBV24-1 and TRBJ1-5; 9 bases are a match to TRBD1. The germline V gene has CDR1 KGHDR and CDR2 SFDVKD. With V trimmed by 4 bases and J by 4 bases, 7 bases remained unmatched. The CDR3 runs 16 residues. CDR3 DNA sequence: TGTGCCACCAGTGAGGCCCGGACAGGGGTAAATCAGCCCCAGCATTTT. This sequence encodes CATSEARTGVNQPQHF.